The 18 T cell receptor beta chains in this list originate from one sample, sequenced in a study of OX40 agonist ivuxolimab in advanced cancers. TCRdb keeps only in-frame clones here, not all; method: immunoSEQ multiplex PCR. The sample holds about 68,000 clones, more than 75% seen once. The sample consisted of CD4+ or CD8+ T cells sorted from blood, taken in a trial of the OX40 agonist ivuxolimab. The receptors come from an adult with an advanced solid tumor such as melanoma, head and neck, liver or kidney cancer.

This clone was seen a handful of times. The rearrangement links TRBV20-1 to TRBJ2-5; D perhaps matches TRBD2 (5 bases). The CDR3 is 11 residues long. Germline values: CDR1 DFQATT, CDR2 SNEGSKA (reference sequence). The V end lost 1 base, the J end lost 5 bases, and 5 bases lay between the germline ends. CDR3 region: CSARGGETQYF. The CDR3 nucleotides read TGCAGTGCTAGAGGAGGGGAGACCCAGTACTTC.

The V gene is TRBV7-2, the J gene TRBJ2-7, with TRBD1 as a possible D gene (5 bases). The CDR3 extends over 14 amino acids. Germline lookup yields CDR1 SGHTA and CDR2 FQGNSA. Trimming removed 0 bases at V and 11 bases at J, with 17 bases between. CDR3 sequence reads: CASSLALQAPAEYF. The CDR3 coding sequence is TGTGCCAGCAGCTTAGCACTACAGGCGCCGGCGGAGTACTTC.

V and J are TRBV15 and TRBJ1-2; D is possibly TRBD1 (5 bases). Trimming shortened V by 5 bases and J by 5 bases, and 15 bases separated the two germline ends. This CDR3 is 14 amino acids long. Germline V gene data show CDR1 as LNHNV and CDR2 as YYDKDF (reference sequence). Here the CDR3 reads CATSAGATTYGYTF. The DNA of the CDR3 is TGTGCCACCAGCGCCGGGGCCACAACTTATGGCTACACCTTC.

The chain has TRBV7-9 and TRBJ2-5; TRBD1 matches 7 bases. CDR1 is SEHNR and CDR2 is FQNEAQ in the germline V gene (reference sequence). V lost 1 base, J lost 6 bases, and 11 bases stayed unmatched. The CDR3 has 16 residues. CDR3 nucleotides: TGTGCCAGCAGCTTAGGAGGGGGCACTACTTTGAAGACCCAGTACTTC. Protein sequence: CASSLGGGTTLKTQYF.

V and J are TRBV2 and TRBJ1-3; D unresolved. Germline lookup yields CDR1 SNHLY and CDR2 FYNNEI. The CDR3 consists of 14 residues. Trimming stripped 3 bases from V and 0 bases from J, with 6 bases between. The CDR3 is CASSEWGSGNTIYF. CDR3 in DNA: TGTGCCAGCAGTGAGTGGGGCTCTGGAAACACCATATATTTT.

The CDR3 here is CASSQRAGGHQPQHF. The CDR3 DNA follows: TGTGCCAGCAGCCAGAGGGCAGGGGGCCATCAGCCCCAGCATTTT. The chain couples TRBV16 to TRBJ1-5, with 8 bases matching TRBD1. The junction had 6 bases not matched to a gene; V was cut back by 3 bases and J by 5 bases. The germline CDR1 and CDR2 sequences are KGHSY and FQNENV. The CDR3 extends over 15 amino acids.

The CDR3 DNA is TGTGCCAGCAGCTTGCAGGGGGGTCCTACCTACGAGCAGTACTTC. This encodes CASSLQGGPTYEQYF. V gene TRBV5-5 combines with J gene TRBJ2-7, with TRBD1 as a possible D gene (7 bases). The CDR3 length is 15 residues. Germline CDR1 is SGHKS and CDR2 is YYEKEE (reference sequence). Trimming left V 1 base short and J 2 bases short, with 13 bases between. The variable domain in full, with the rest retrieved from reference TRBV5-5 and TRBJ2-7, is DAGVTQSPTHLIKTRGQQVTLRCSPISGHKSVSWYQQVLGQGPQFIFQYYEKEERGRGNFPDRFSARQFPNYSSELNVNALLLGDSALYLCASSLQGGPTYEQYFGPGTRLTVT.

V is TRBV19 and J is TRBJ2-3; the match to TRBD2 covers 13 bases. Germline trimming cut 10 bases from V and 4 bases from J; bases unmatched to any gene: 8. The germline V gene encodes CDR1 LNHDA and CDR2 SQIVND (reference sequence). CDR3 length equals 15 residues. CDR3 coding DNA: TGTGCCACCAAAACTAGCGGGGGGGCTCCAGATACGCAGTATTTT. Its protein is CATKTSGGAPDTQYF.

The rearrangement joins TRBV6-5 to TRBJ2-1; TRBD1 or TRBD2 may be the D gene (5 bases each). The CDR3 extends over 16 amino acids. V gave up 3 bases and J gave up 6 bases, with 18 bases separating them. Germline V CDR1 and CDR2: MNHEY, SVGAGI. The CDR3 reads CASSYTPSNGANEQFF. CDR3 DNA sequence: TGTGCCAGCAGTTATACCCCCTCAAACGGGGCCAATGAGCAGTTCTTC.

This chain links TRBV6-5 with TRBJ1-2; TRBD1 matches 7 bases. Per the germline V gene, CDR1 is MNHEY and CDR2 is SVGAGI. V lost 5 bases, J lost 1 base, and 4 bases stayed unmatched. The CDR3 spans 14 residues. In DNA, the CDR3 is TGTGCCAGCAGTGCGGGACAGTATAACTATGGCTACACCTTC. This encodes CASSAGQYNYGYTF.

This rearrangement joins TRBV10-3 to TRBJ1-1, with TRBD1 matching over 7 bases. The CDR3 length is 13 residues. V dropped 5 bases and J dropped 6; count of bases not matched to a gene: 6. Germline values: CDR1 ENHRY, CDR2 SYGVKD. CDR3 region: CAISYDRVAEAFF. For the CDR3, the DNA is TGTGCCATCAGTTATGACAGGGTTGCTGAAGCTTTCTTT.

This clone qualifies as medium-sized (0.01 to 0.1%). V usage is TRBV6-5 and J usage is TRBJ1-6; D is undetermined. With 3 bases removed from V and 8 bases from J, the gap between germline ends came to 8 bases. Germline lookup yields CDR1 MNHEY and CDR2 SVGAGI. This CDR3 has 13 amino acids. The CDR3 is CASSYGVDSPLHF. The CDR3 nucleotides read TGTGCCAGCAGTTATGGGGTGGATTCACCCCTCCACTTT.

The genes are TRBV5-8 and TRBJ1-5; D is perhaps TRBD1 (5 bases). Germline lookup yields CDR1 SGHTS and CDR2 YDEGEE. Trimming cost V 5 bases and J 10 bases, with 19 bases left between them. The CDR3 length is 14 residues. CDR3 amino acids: CASSSGTRAEPQHF. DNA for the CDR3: TGTGCCAGCAGTTCCGGGACCCGGGCTGAACCCCAGCATTTT.

CDR3 sequence: CASLRKGGNTEAFF. DNA for the CDR3: TGTGCCAGCTTACGGAAAGGAGGGAACACTGAAGCTTTCTTT. The chain is built from TRBV6-1 and TRBJ1-1; D unresolved. The CDR3 is 14 amino acids. Germline CDR1 is MNHNS and CDR2 is SASEGT. V was clipped by 8 bases and J by 1 base, with 14 bases between them.

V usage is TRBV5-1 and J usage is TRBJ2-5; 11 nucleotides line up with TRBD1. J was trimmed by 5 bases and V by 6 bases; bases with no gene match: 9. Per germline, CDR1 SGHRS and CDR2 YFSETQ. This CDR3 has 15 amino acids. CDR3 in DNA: TGCGCCAGCACCACCGGACAGGGGGCTTATGAGACCCAGTACTTC. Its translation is CASTTGQGAYETQYF.

CDR3 residues: CASSPLDGLYEQYF. For the CDR3, the DNA is TGTGCCAGCTCACCATTGGACGGACTCTACGAGCAGTACTTC. The chain joins TRBV18 to TRBJ2-7; D might be TRBD2 (5 bases). Germline V gives CDR1 KGHSH, CDR2 LQKENI. The V end lost 2 bases, the J end lost 3 bases, and 11 bases lay between the germline ends. This CDR3 comprises 14 residues.

The DNA for the CDR3 is TGTGCCAGCAGCTTGCCGGGGGGCACAGATACGCAGTATTTT. It is translated as CASSLPGGTDTQYF. The chain recombines TRBV5-4 with TRBJ2-3, with D perhaps TRBD2 (6 bases). The CDR3 is 14 amino acids. V was shortened by 1 base and J by 1 base, with 7 bases between the two germline ends. The V gene's germline CDR1 is SGHNT and CDR2 YYREEE (reference sequence).

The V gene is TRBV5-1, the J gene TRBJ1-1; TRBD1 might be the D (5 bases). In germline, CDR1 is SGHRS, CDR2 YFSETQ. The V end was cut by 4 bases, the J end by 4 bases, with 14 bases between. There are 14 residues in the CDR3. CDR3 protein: CASSTQGGGTEAFF. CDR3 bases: TGCGCCAGCAGCACGCAGGGCGGGGGCACTGAAGCTTTCTTT.